Here is one T cell receptor (beta chain) with its context. Its antigen is not known. The data were obtained in a study of CD8 T cells in Susac syndrome. Study outcomes and limitations: Within Susac syndrome CD4+ T cell repertoires, clonal expansion was not evident.

With random hexamers, reverse transcription was performed on roughly 0.5 to 1 ug of RNA. TCRdb independently ran MiXCR on the immunoSEQ multiplex PCR reads; one entry per CDR3 protein. The data hold under 200,000 distinct CDR3 sequences, with roughly 91% observed a single time. This CDR3 has 13 amino acids. Trimming shortened V by 7 bases and J by 4 bases, and 11 bases separated the two germline ends. This chain joins TRBV12-3 or TRBV12-4 and TRBJ1-5; D is unclear. The clonotype was recovered from a human donor with Susac syndrome. Material for sequencing was CD4+ T cells from PBMCs. The CDR3 nucleotides are TGTGCCAGCATGTTGAGGGAAAATCAGCCCCAGCATTTT. Protein product: CASMLRENQPQHF.